The 31 T cell receptor beta chains presented below share a single source sample, sequenced in a study of blood T cell repertoires in COVID-19. The data were produced by immunoSEQ multiplex PCR, yet TCRdb's version contains in-frame clones alone and is incomplete. This sample has 150,000 or so clones; around four fifths occur once, and the top ten carry 35% to 45%. Sequencing was performed on peripheral blood. These receptors were obtained from a human donor in a cohort sampled during active COVID-19.

The chain employs TRBV5-6 and TRBJ1-1; 8 bases agree with TRBD1. The germline V gene has CDR1 SGHDT and CDR2 YYEEEE. V was clipped by 2 bases and J by 5 bases; unmatched bases: 5. The CDR3 is 14 residues long. CDR3: CASSLPQGGTEAFF. CDR3 nucleotides: TGTGCCAGCAGCTTACCACAGGGGGGGACTGAAGCTTTCTTT.

The rearrangement uses TRBV25-1 and TRBJ1-2; possible D gene TRBD1, 5 bases. V lost 7 bases and J lost 6, with 15 bases in between. The germline CDR1 and CDR2 sequences are MGHDK and SYGVNS. The CDR3 has 13 residues. DNA of the CDR3: TGTGCCAGCACTCCTGGGGAGGGGCATGGCTACACCTTC. Translated, it gives CASTPGEGHGYTF.

This clone was observed a single time. The rearrangement links TRBV30 to TRBJ1-5; 8 bases are shared with TRBD1. Germline CDR1 is GTSNPN and CDR2 is SVGIG (reference sequence). V trimming: 5 bases; J trimming: 1 base; junction bases outside the gene matches: 7. The CDR3 runs 15 residues. The CDR3 bases are TGTGCCTGGGGACAGGGAGGGTCGAGCAATCAGCCCCAGCATTTT. Translating it yields CAWGQGGSSNQPQHF.

The chain couples TRBV7-2 to TRBJ1-5; TRBD1 might be the D (5 bases). The CDR3 extends over 15 amino acids. CDR1 is SGHTA, CDR2 FQGNSA, per germline. V lost 3 bases and J 2 bases, leaving 11 bases between the germline ends. CDR3 protein: CASSFRGIGNQPQHF. The CDR3 region has the DNA TGTGCCAGCAGCTTTCGGGGGATCGGCAATCAGCCCCAGCATTTT.

The chain is built from TRBV2 and TRBJ1-3, with unresolved D. CDR3 length: 14 residues. V was pared by 3 bases and J by 0 bases, with 6 bases between. Germline values: CDR1 SNHLY, CDR2 FYNNEI. The CDR3 sequence: CASSDRFSGNTIYF. The CDR3 bases are TGTGCCAGCAGTGACAGATTCTCTGGAAACACCATATATTTT. The full variable domain, with the rest looked up from reference TRBV2 and TRBJ1-3, is EPEVTQTPSHQVTQMGQEVILRCVPISNHLYFYWYRQILGQKVEFLVSFYNNEISEKSEIFDDQFSVERPDGSNFTLKIRSTKLEDSAMYFCASSDRFSGNTIYFGEGSWLTVV.

The CDR3 reads CASTLLPGNTEAFF. DNA for the CDR3: TGTGCCAGCACCCTTTTGCCAGGGAACACTGAAGCTTTCTTT. The V call is TRBV5-6, the J call TRBJ1-1; D remains unclear. Germline assignment: CDR1 SGHDT and CDR2 YYEEEE. The CDR3 spans 14 residues. The ends were cut back, 6 bases at V and 1 base at J, with 13 bases in the middle.

This clone was counted a few times. This rearrangement joins TRBV4-2 to TRBJ2-2; 7 nucleotides line up with TRBD1. Germline V lookup: CDR1 LGHNA, CDR2 YNFKEQ. The junction had 6 bases not matched to a gene; V was cut back by 2 bases and J by 0 bases. CDR3 length equals 17 residues. In DNA, the CDR3 is TGTGCCAGCAGCCAACTGACCGGGACAGCGAACACCGGGGAGCTGTTTTTT. This translates into CASSQLTGTANTGELFF.

The gene calls are TRBV7-2 and TRBJ1-6, with 7 bases matching TRBD1. This CDR3 has 16 residues. In germline, CDR1 is SGHTA, CDR2 FQGNSA. With 7 bases clipped from V and 2 bases from J, the junction kept 8 bases outside the gene matches. CDR3 sequence reads: CASTGGQVTYNSPLHF. CDR3 sequence (DNA): TGTGCCAGCACCGGAGGACAGGTCACCTATAATTCACCCCTCCACTTT.

V and J are TRBV3-1 (or the pseudogene TRBV3-2) and TRBJ2-5; D call uncertain. The CDR3 is 15 residues long. Germline lookup yields CDR1 LGHDT and CDR2 YNNKEL (reference sequence). V lost 0 bases and J lost 1, with 9 bases in between. CDR3 in amino acids: CASSQEPASQETQYF. In nucleotides, the CDR3 is TGTGCCAGCAGCCAAGAACCTGCTAGCCAAGAGACCCAGTACTTC.

The J gene is TRBJ1-6, the V gene TRBV4-3; tentatively, D is TRBD1 (6 bases). This CDR3 has 15 residues. Germline V lookup: CDR1 LGHNA, CDR2 YSLEER. The V end lost 3 bases, the J end lost 7 bases, and 13 bases lay between the germline ends. The DNA of the CDR3 is TGCGCCAGCAGCCATGGTCGGACAGTCAATTCACCCCTCCACTTT. It encodes CASSHGRTVNSPLHF.

The chain links TRBV5-4 to TRBJ1-2, with D maybe TRBD1 (5 bases). Germline V gene lookup returns CDR1 SGHNT and CDR2 YYREEE (reference sequence). The V end lost 6 bases, the J end lost 0 bases, and 12 bases lay between the germline ends. This CDR3 region has 14 residues. The CDR3: CASTLVGANYGYTF. In nucleotides, the CDR3 is TGTGCCAGCACCCTCGTAGGGGCTAACTATGGCTACACCTTC. Drawing the rest from reference TRBV5-4 and TRBJ1-2, the complete variable domain is ETGVTQSPTHLIKTRGQQVTLRCSSQSGHNTVSWYQQALGQGPQFIFQYYREEENGRGNFPPRFSGLQFPNYSSELNVNALELDDSALYLCASTLVGANYGYTFGSGTRLTVV.

The chain is built from TRBV7-8 and TRBJ1-2; D is undetermined. CDR1 and CDR2 (germline): SGHVS, FQNEAQ. The CDR3 runs to 14 residues. V was shortened by 7 bases and J by 5 bases, with 17 bases between the two germline ends. The DNA for the CDR3 is TGTGCCAGCACCAACTCCGGCGGGTTTTATGGCTACACCTTC. The encoded protein is CASTNSGGFYGYTF.

This clone was detected once. The chain combines TRBV7-8 with TRBJ1-4; the D gene is possibly TRBD1 (5 bases). CDR3 length: 16 residues. Germline V lookup: CDR1 SGHVS, CDR2 FQNEAQ. V lost 5 bases to trimming and J lost 3 bases, with 16 bases between them. CDR3 residues: CASSLGRGAANEKLFF. CDR3 nucleotides: TGTGCCAGCAGCCTGGGGAGGGGCGCAGCTAATGAAAAACTGTTTTTT.

The chain carries TRBV19 and TRBJ2-7; D perhaps matches TRBD2 (5 bases). CDR3 size: 18 residues. Trimming stripped 1 base from V and 0 bases from J, with 19 bases between. CDR1 and CDR2 (germline): LNHDA, SQIVND (reference sequence). CDR3 sequence reads: CASSIVPDPARDSYEQYF. CDR3 sequence (DNA): TGTGCCAGTAGTATAGTTCCTGATCCCGCGAGGGACTCCTACGAGCAGTACTTC. The variable domain in full, completed from reference TRBV19 and TRBJ2-7, reads DGGITQSPKYLFRKEGQNVTLSCEQNLNHDAMYWYRQDPGQGLRLIYYSQIVNDFQKGDIAEGYSVSREKKESFPLTVTSAQKNPTAFYLCASSIVPDPARDSYEQYFGPGTRLTVT.

This clone is a singleton in its sample. This chain connects TRBV2 to TRBJ1-2; weak D call: TRBD1 (6 bases). V was clipped by 6 bases and J by 6 bases, with 14 bases between them. This CDR3 spans 13 amino acids. CDR1 SNHLY and CDR2 FYNNEI come from the germline V gene. The CDR3 region has the DNA TGTGCCAGCAGAGACAGACAGGACCATGGCTACACCTTC. Residues: CASRDRQDHGYTF.

V gene TRBV2 combines with J gene TRBJ1-3; 7 nucleotides match TRBD1. V lost 4 bases and J lost 0; bases outside the gene matches: 9. The CDR3 has 17 amino acids. The germline gives CDR1 SNHLY, CDR2 FYNNEI. DNA of the CDR3: TGTGCCAGCAGTGGGGGACAGACCTTTCGCTCTGGAAACACCATATATTTT. It is translated as CASSGGQTFRSGNTIYF.

This clone was seen once. The chain has TRBV2 and TRBJ1-5; D is perhaps TRBD1 (6 bases). Trimming took off 8 bases at V and 2 bases at J, with 13 bases between the two ends. Germline V lookup: CDR1 SNHLY, CDR2 FYNNEI. The CDR3 runs to 14 residues. CDR3: CASGAGGGNQPQHF. The DNA of the CDR3 is TGTGCCAGCGGGGCGGGGGGCGGCAATCAGCCCCAGCATTTT.

The J gene is TRBJ1-4, the V gene TRBV9; possibly TRBD1 for D (5 bases). The CDR3 totals 14 residues. CDR1 and CDR2 (germline): SGDLS, YYNGEE. V was cut by 0 bases and J by 7 bases, with 10 bases left in between. The CDR3: CASSVGGGGEKLFF. The CDR3 bases are TGTGCCAGCAGCGTAGGCGGGGGGGGTGAAAAACTGTTTTTT.

The chain links TRBV5-1 to TRBJ2-7; D might be TRBD2 (6 bases). Trimming left V 4 bases short and J 2 bases short, with 16 bases between. CDR1 and CDR2 (germline): SGHRS, YFSETQ. The CDR3 runs 15 residues. The CDR3 DNA sequence: TGCGCCAGCAGCCCGGCCCCGGACTACCCCTACGAGCAGTACTTC. This codes for CASSPAPDYPYEQYF.

This chain connects TRBV5-1 to TRBJ1-1, with D tentatively TRBD1 (5 bases). This CDR3 region has 14 residues. V lost 4 bases and J 4 bases, leaving 14 bases between the germline ends. Per the germline V gene, CDR1 is SGHRS and CDR2 is YFSETQ. The CDR3 coding sequence is TGCGCCAGCAGCCAGGGAGGGGTGAGCACTGAAGCTTTCTTT. Amino acids: CASSQGGVSTEAFF.

This chain links TRBV19 with TRBJ1-5; D is possibly TRBD1 (6 bases). The CDR3 spans 16 residues. The germline V and J ends were trimmed by 1 base and 2 bases, with 12 bases remaining between them. The germline CDR1 and CDR2 sequences are LNHDA and SQIVND (reference sequence). The CDR3 DNA sequence: TGTGCCAGTAGTATAGTAGGGACACAGGGCAATCAGCCCCAGCATTTT. Its translation: CASSIVGTQGNQPQHF.

The chain recombines TRBV6-4 with TRBJ1-1; D is ambiguous. Trimming pared 8 bases from V and 0 bases from J, leaving 19 bases between. The CDR3 runs to 16 residues. CDR1 and CDR2 from the germline V gene are MRHNA and SNTAGT. CDR3 sequence: CASPSKHPGMNTEAFF. The CDR3 DNA is TGTGCCAGCCCTAGCAAGCATCCGGGGATGAACACTGAAGCTTTCTTT.

This clone showed up just once. The V gene is TRBV7-8, the J gene TRBJ2-6; 7 bases are a match to TRBD1. CDR1 is SGHVS and CDR2 is FQNEAQ in the germline V gene. V shed 5 bases and J 0 bases; nucleotides not matched to a gene: 7. The CDR3 is 17 residues long. CDR3 in amino acids: CASSPRGPSSGANVLTF. CDR3 nucleotide sequence: TGTGCCAGCAGCCCAAGGGGGCCGAGCTCTGGGGCCAACGTCCTGACTTTC.

The chain couples TRBV7-9 to TRBJ2-1; a weak D match, TRBD2 (6 bases). V shed 3 bases and J shed 3 bases, with 12 bases lying between them. Germline CDR1 reads SEHNR; CDR2 reads FQNEAQ (reference sequence). The CDR3 totals 15 residues. CDR3 in DNA: TGTGCCAGCAGCTTGGTCCTGGGAGGCTACAATGAGCAGTTCTTC. Amino acids: CASSLVLGGYNEQFF.

The chain uses TRBV6-5 and TRBJ1-2, with 10 positions matching TRBD1. CDR3 size: 15 residues. The J segment lost 7 bases and the V segment lost 3 bases, leaving 8 bases of the junction unmatched. The germline CDR1 and CDR2 sequences are MNHEY and SVGAGI. This chain's CDR3 is CASSYPGQGYGGYTF. CDR3 DNA: TGTGCCAGCAGTTATCCGGGACAGGGGTACGGTGGCTACACCTTC.

The chain has TRBV5-5 and TRBJ2-5, with 9 positions matching TRBD1. Germline V gives CDR1 SGHKS, CDR2 YYEKEE (reference sequence). V lost 3 bases, J lost 5 bases, and 5 bases stayed unmatched. There are 14 residues in the CDR3. This CDR3 reads CASSWGTGLETQYF. The CDR3 DNA sequence: TGTGCCAGCAGCTGGGGGACAGGGCTCGAGACCCAGTACTTC.

The chain carries TRBV14 and TRBJ2-2; 10 nucleotides match TRBD1. From germline, CDR1 is SGHDN and CDR2 FVKESK. The junction had 16 bases not matched to a gene; V was cut back by 3 bases and J by 3 bases. CDR3 length: 20 residues. Here the CDR3 reads CASSQYGQGDRKGDTGELFF. DNA of the CDR3: TGTGCCAGCAGCCAGTACGGACAGGGGGACCGCAAAGGGGACACCGGGGAGCTGTTTTTT.

CDR3 residues: CASSQYRGANEKLFF. Here the CDR3 DNA reads TGTGCCAGCAGTCAGTACAGGGGAGCTAATGAAAAACTGTTTTTT. This chain joins TRBV28 and TRBJ1-4; 7 bases fit TRBD1. J gave up 3 bases and V 5 bases, and 6 bases lay outside the gene matches. Germline V gene data show CDR1 as MDHEN and CDR2 as SYDVKM. The CDR3 consists of 15 residues.

The chain links TRBV2 to TRBJ1-4, with a tentative D call TRBD1 (6 bases). The CDR3 contains 14 residues. Trimming shortened V by 4 bases and J by 6 bases, and 12 bases separated the two germline ends. Germline V gene lookup returns CDR1 SNHLY and CDR2 FYNNEI. DNA of the CDR3: TGTGCCAGCAGTGTACAGGGTAATTATGAAAAACTGTTTTTT. Translating it yields CASSVQGNYEKLFF.

The rearrangement joins TRBV4-1 to TRBJ2-5; 7 nucleotides align to TRBD1. Trimming at V came to 0 bases and at J to 6 bases, leaving 10 bases not matched to a gene. Germline assignment: CDR1 MGHRA and CDR2 YSYEKL. This CDR3 is built from 16 residues. CDR3 sequence reads: CASSQEVAQGFQTQYF. The CDR3 coding sequence is TGCGCCAGCAGCCAAGAGGTCGCACAGGGGTTTCAGACCCAGTACTTC.

The chain has TRBV19 and TRBJ1-4; 7 nucleotides match TRBD1. J lost 0 bases, V lost 5 bases, and 9 bases had no gene match. This CDR3 spans 17 amino acids. Germline CDR1 reads LNHDA; CDR2 reads SQIVND (reference sequence). CDR3 amino acids: CASSSRQGVSTNEKLFF. CDR3 nucleotides: TGTGCCAGTAGTTCCCGACAGGGTGTCTCAACTAATGAAAAACTGTTTTTT.